The next 14 T cell receptor beta chains were all read from a single sample in a study of blood T cell repertoires in COVID-19. Only in-frame clones appear in the TCRdb table, and some are missing; sequencing was by immunoSEQ multiplex PCR. The sample comprises approximately 90,000 clones, around nine tenths of which are singletons, and 5.2% rests with the top ten. Sequenced material: peripheral blood. Every receptor here comes from a man in his 60s with COVID-19, enrolled during active disease.

The chain has TRBV10-3 and TRBJ2-1; 10 bases fit TRBD2. V lost 8 bases, J lost 7 bases, and 5 bases stayed unmatched. Germline-derived CDR1 and CDR2 are ENHRY and SYGVKD. The CDR3 length is 13 residues. The CDR3: CAIGSSGGNEQFF. For the CDR3, the DNA is TGTGCCATCGGGTCTAGCGGGGGTAATGAGCAGTTCTTC.

The rearrangement uses TRBV5-4 and TRBJ1-2; a possible D gene is TRBD1 (5 bases). CDR1 is SGHNT, CDR2 YYREEE, per germline (reference sequence). The CDR3 consists of 14 residues. V lost 3 bases to trimming and J lost 2 bases, with 11 bases between them. The CDR3 loop is CASSYVGGNYGYTF. The CDR3 coding sequence is TGTGCCAGCAGCTACGTCGGGGGGAACTATGGCTACACCTTC.

The chain carries TRBV5-5 and TRBJ1-1; tentatively, D is TRBD1 (6 bases). The ends were cut back, 4 bases at V and 5 bases at J, with 12 bases in the middle. The germline CDR1 and CDR2 sequences are SGHKS and YYEKEE (reference sequence). The CDR3 is 13 residues long. The CDR3 DNA follows: TGTGCCAGCAGCGGGGGGGCAGGAACTGAAGCTTTCTTT. Its translation: CASSGGAGTEAFF. The complete variable domain, with remaining parts taken from reference TRBV5-5 and TRBJ1-1, reads DAGVTQSPTHLIKTRGQQVTLRCSPISGHKSVSWYQQVLGQGPQFIFQYYEKEERGRGNFPDRFSARQFPNYSSELNVNALLLGDSALYLCASSGGAGTEAFFGQGTRLTVV.

The rearrangement uses TRBV2 and TRBJ1-6; 10 bases are shared with TRBD1. This CDR3 region has 15 residues. Germline assignment: CDR1 SNHLY and CDR2 FYNNEI. The J segment lost 5 bases and the V segment lost 5 bases, leaving 3 bases of the junction unmatched. CDR3: CASSPTGGNNSPLHF. The CDR3 nucleotides are TGTGCCAGCAGTCCGACAGGGGGCAATAATTCACCCCTCCACTTT.

This clone was picked up a small number of times. The chain uses TRBV28 and TRBJ1-1; the match to TRBD1 covers 7 bases. V gave up 3 bases and J gave up 0 bases; unmatched junction bases: 7. The CDR3 spans 16 residues. The germline gives CDR1 MDHEN, CDR2 SYDVKM. For the CDR3, the DNA is TGTGCCAGCAGTTTCGGGCAGGGGGGAATGAACACTGAAGCTTTCTTT. Translated, it gives CASSFGQGGMNTEAFF.

This rearrangement joins TRBV6-5 to TRBJ1-1; D perhaps matches TRBD1 (5 bases). Trimming left V 4 bases short and J 1 base short, with 13 bases between. This CDR3 comprises 15 residues. The V gene's germline CDR1 is MNHEY and CDR2 SVGAGI. The CDR3 coding sequence is TGTGCCAGCAGTTCCAGACGGGGGGGGAACACTGAAGCTTTCTTT. Translated: CASSSRRGGNTEAFF.

The chain links TRBV10-2 to TRBJ2-6; 8 bases match TRBD1. The V segment lost 9 bases and the J segment 4 bases; nucleotides outside the gene matches: 8. Germline-derived CDR1 and CDR2 are WSHSY and SAAADI. This CDR3 region has 15 residues. This CDR3 reads CASSGGAAGANVLTF. In DNA, the CDR3 is TGCGCCAGTTCAGGGGGCGCAGCCGGGGCCAACGTCCTGACTTTC.

The chain uses TRBV24-1 and TRBJ2-6; D may be TRBD2 (5 bases). This CDR3 spans 15 amino acids. CDR1 and CDR2 (germline): KGHDR, SFDVKD. With 7 bases removed from V and 0 bases from J, the gap between germline ends came to 9 bases. In DNA form, the CDR3 reads TGTGCCACCAGCGATGGGAGCTCTGGGGCCAACGTCCTGACTTTC. Translating it yields CATSDGSSGANVLTF.

V is TRBV7-2 and J is TRBJ2-2, with unresolved D. V lost 3 bases and J lost 7, with 15 bases in between. Per germline, CDR1 SGHTA and CDR2 FQGNSA. The CDR3 runs to 15 residues. The CDR3 loop reads CASSFAPSSGGELFF. In nucleotides, the CDR3 is TGTGCCAGCAGCTTTGCCCCCTCCAGTGGCGGGGAGCTGTTTTTT. Filled out from reference TRBV7-2 and TRBJ2-2, the complete variable domain reads GAGVSQSPSNKVTEKGKDVELRCDPISGHTALYWYRQSLGQGLEFLIYFQGNSAPDKSGLPSDRFSAERTGGSVSTLTIQRTQQEDSAVYLCASSFAPSSGGELFFGEGSRLTVL.

To note about this clone: At one end, the junction sequence differs from germline, possibly due to a read error. The V and J genes are TRBV2 and TRBJ2-3, with 10 bases fitting TRBD2. CDR1 is SNHLY and CDR2 is FYNNEI in the germline V gene. The length of the CDR3 is 14 residues. The CDR3 spells CASREGTSADTQYF. For the CDR3, the DNA is TGTGCCAGCCGTGAGGGGACTAGCGCAGATACGCAGTATTTT. The full variable domain, rest sourced from reference TRBV2 and TRBJ2-3, is EPEVTQTPSHQVTQMGQEVILRCVPISNHLYFYWYRQILGQKVEFLVSFYNNEISEKSEIFDDQFSVERPDGSNFTLKIRSTKLEDSAMYFCASREGTSADTQYFGPGTRLTVL.

The chain joins TRBV11-2 to TRBJ2-7; D is perhaps TRBD2 (5 bases). Trimming cost V 3 bases and J 3 bases, with 12 bases left between them. This CDR3 is 14 amino acids long. Germline V gene lookup returns CDR1 SGHAT and CDR2 FQNNGV. The CDR3 DNA is TGTGCCAGCAGCTTCCAGCGGTCCGGCTACGAGCAGTACTTC. Translation gives CASSFQRSGYEQYF.

A single count supports this clone. The chain uses TRBV30 and TRBJ2-7; perhaps TRBD2 as D (7 bases). Deletions cut 6 bases from V and 9 bases from J, with 30 bases between. The CDR3 loop spans 16 amino acids. The germline V gene has CDR1 GTSNPN and CDR2 SVGIG (reference sequence). The CDR3 DNA follows: TGTGCCTGCAACCCAATGCTCGGGGGGCGAGGGGGGAGGCAGTACTTC. Encoded protein: CACNPMLGGRGGRQYF.

The V gene is TRBV19, the J gene TRBJ1-5; possibly TRBD1 for D (5 bases). The CDR3 runs 14 residues. Trimming cost V 4 bases and J 9 bases, with 16 bases left between them. From germline, CDR1 is LNHDA and CDR2 SQIVND (reference sequence). The CDR3 here is CASSTRDFSRPQHF. The DNA of the CDR3 is TGTGCCAGTAGTACCCGGGACTTCTCAAGGCCCCAGCATTTT.

This chain uses TRBV11-2 with TRBJ1-1; D perhaps matches TRBD1 (5 bases). The CDR3 is 14 amino acids. The V gene lost 5 bases and the J gene lost 1 base, with 11 bases spanning the gap. Germline V gene sequence: CDR1 SGHAT, CDR2 FQNNGV. The CDR3 reads CASSRQQGNTEAFF. The CDR3 nucleotides are TGTGCCAGCAGCCGACAGCAGGGGAACACTGAAGCTTTCTTT.